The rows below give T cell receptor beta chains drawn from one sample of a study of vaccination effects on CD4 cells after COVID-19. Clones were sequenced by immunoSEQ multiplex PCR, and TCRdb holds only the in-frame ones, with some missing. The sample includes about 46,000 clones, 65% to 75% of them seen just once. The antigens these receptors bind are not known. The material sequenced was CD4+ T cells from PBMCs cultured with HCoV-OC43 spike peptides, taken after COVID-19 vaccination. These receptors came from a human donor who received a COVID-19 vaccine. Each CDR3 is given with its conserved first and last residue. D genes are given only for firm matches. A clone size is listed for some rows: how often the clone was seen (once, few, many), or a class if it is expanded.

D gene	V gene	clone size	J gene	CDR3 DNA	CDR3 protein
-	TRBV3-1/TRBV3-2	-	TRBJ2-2	TGTGCCAGCAGTTTTCGTGGACCAGCCGGGGAGCTGTTTTTT	CASSFRGPAGELFF
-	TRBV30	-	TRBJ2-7	TGTGCCTGGAGGGTCCAGGGTTATTACGAGCAGTACTTC	CAWRVQGYYEQYF
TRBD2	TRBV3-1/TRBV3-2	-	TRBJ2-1	TGTGCCAGCAGCCAAGTCCCCGGGACTAGCAGGTACAATGAGCAGTTCTTC	CASSQVPGTSRYNEQFF
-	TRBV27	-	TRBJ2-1	TGTGCCAGCAATCCTTCGGGACATCGGACCTACAATGAGCAGTTCTTC	CASNPSGHRTYNEQFF
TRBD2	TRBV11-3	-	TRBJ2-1	TGTGCCAGCAGCCAGCGGGGGAGCTCCTACAATGAGCAGTTCTTC	CASSQRGSSYNEQFF
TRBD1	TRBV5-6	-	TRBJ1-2	TGTGCCAGCAGCCCAGGACAGGGGCACTATGGCTACACCTTC	CASSPGQGHYGYTF
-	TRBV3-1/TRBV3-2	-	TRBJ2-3	TGTGCCAGCAGCCTGACGGGGCCTAGCACAGATACGCAGTATTTT	CASSLTGPSTDTQYF
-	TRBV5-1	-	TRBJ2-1	TGCGCCAGCAGCCCTGGACAGACCTACAATGAGCAGTTCTTC	CASSPGQTYNEQFF
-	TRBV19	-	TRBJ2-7	TGTGCCACCTCATCGGACAGCTACTCCTACGAGCAGTACTTC	CATSSDSYSYEQYF
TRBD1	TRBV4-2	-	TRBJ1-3	TGTGCCAGCAGGCGATCTACAGGGGCAGAAAACACCATATATTTT	CASRRSTGAENTIYF
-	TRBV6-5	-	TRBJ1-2	TGTGCCAGCAGTTCCCAGAGAGGGCAGTATGGCTACACCTTC	CASSSQRGQYGYTF
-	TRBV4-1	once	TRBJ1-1	TGCGCCAGCAGCCCCGCGTCAGGGAAAGCTTTCTTT	CASSPASGKAFF
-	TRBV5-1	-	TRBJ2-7	TGCGCCAGCAGCGGGCAGGGGTACGAGCAGTACTTC	CASSGQGYEQYF
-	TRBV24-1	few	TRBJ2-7	TGTGCCGTCGCGGGGTTCGCACCTAACTACGAGCAGTACTTC	CAVAGFAPNYEQYF
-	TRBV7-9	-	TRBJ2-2	TGTGCCAGCAGCTCCCATCGATTTCAGGGGCCTGCGAACACCGGGGAGCTGTTTTTT	CASSSHRFQGPANTGELFF
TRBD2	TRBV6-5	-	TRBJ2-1	TGTGCCAGCAGTTACGCCGGGACTAGTTTTAATGAGCAGTTCTTC	CASSYAGTSFNEQFF
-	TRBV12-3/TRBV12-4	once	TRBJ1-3	TGTGCCAGCAGTCCTGGAAACACCATATATTTT	CASSPGNTIYF
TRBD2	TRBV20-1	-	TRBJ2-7	TGCAGTGCTAGTACACTAGCGGCTACTTACGAGCAGTACTTC	CSASTLAATYEQYF
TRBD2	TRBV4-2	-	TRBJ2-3	TGTGCCAGCAGCCAAGGTGGGCTAGCGGGCCTCCGGGGGACAGATACGCAGTATTTT	CASSQGGLAGLRGTDTQYF
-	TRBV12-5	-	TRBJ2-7	TGTGCTAGTGGTTTGGGGAACTACGAGCAGTACTTC	CASGLGNYEQYF
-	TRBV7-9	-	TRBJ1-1	TGTGCCAGCAGCTTAGCGGGCAGGGTGAACACTGAAGCTTTCTTT	CASSLAGRVNTEAFF
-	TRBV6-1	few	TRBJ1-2	TGTGCCAGCAGTGAACATTTCGCCGGGGGCTACACCTTC	CASSEHFAGGYTF
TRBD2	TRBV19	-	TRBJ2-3	TGTGCCAGTAGTATATCCTTAGCGGGGGGGGCGGATACGCAGTATTTT	CASSISLAGGADTQYF
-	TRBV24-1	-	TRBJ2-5	TGTGCCACCAGTGATGCCCGCCCAGGGTCGGAGACCCAGTACTTC	CATSDARPGSETQYF
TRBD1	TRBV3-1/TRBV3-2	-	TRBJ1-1	TGTGCCAGCAGCACGGGACAGGGGAACACTGAAGCTTTCTTT	CASSTGQGNTEAFF
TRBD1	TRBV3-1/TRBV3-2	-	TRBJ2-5	TGTGCCAGCAGCGGACAGGGCCGAGAGACCCAGTACTTC	CASSGQGRETQYF
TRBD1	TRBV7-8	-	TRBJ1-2	TGTGCCAGCAGACAACTGACAGGGAACTTTGGCTACACCTTC	CASRQLTGNFGYTF
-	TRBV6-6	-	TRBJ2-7	TGTGCCAGCAGTCGAAACCGGAAGTCCGGGGCCCAGGGCTCCTACGAGCAGTACTTC	CASSRNRKSGAQGSYEQYF
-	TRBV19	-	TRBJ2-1	TGTGCCAGTATGGGGCCCCCGGCGAGGCAGTTCTTC	CASMGPPARQFF
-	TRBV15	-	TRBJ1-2	TGTGCCACCAGCACCGTAGAACCCCTCGATGGCTACACCTTC	CATSTVEPLDGYTF
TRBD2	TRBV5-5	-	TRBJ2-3	TGTGCCAGCCTGGCGGGAGGGACAGATACGCAGTATTTT	CASLAGGTDTQYF
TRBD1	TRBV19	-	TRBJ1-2	TGTGCCAGTAGGACAGGGGCCGCCGGCCTGGATGGCTACACCTTC	CASRTGAAGLDGYTF
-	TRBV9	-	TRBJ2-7	TGTGCCAGCAGCGTAGGGTCTACGGCAGGCCACGAGCAGTACTTC	CASSVGSTAGHEQYF
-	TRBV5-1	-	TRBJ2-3	TGCGCCAGCAGCCCCATGGGAGATACGCAGTATTTT	CASSPMGDTQYF
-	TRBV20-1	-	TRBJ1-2	TGCAGTGCTAGTAACCCTCTAGCACCGGTCTACACCTTC	CSASNPLAPVYTF
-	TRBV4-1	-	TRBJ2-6	TGCGCCAGCAGCAGGCCAACCTCGTTACTGCGGAATGGGGCCAACGTCCTGACTTTC	CASSRPTSLLRNGANVLTF
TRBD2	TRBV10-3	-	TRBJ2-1	TGTGCCATCAGGGCCGCGGGCAGCGGGGGGGAGTATGAGCAGTTCTTC	CAIRAAGSGGEYEQFF
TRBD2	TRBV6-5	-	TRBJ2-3	TGTGCCAGCAGCCAACTAGCGGCCCAAGATACGCAGTATTTT	CASSQLAAQDTQYF
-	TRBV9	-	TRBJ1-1	TGTGCCAGCAACCCACAGCTTATGGGCACTGAAGCTTTCTTT	CASNPQLMGTEAFF
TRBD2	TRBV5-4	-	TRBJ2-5	TGTGCCAGCAGCCGGGGTAGCGGGGTCCAAGAGACCCAGTACTTC	CASSRGSGVQETQYF
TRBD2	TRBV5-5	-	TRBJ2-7	TGTGCCAGCAGCTTTCTTACTAGCGGGGGCTACGAGCAGTACTTC	CASSFLTSGGYEQYF
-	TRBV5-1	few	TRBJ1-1	TGCGCCAGCAGCTTGGAGCCCACAGGGACGAACACTGAAGCTTTCTTT	CASSLEPTGTNTEAFF